This record looks at one TCR beta chain sequence and its context. Its antigen is unknown. This specimen comes from a study of naive and memory T cell subsets. The beta constant-region primer was an equimolar mix of two oligonucleotides covering TRBC1 and TRBC2. Nested alpha and beta constant-region primers with the SP2 primer drove four PCR rounds on ligated cDNA. A 12-nucleotide UMI and the SP2 primer were added to the cDNA 3' end by oligonucleotide ligation. TCRdb itself ran the UMI-ligation and nested PCR reads through MiXCR, one entry per CDR3 protein. The sample consists of 95,000 to 150,000 distinct CDR3 sequences, 36% of them appearing once. Study conclusions and caveats: Naive and memory subsets had different power law exponents for TCR abundance.

The specimen sequenced was central memory CD4+ T cells from blood. This receptor was identified in a human donor in good health.

CDR3 residues: CATRRSGLSTSGANVLTF. The DNA for the CDR3 is TGTGCCACCCGAAGGTCCGGACTTTCGACTTCTGGGGCCAACGTCCTGACTTTC. The chain is built from TRBV6-1 and TRBJ2-6, with D maybe TRBD2 (5 bases). CDR3 length equals 18 residues. V lost 10 bases, J lost 1 base, and 23 bases lay in between. Germline lookup yields CDR1 MNHNS and CDR2 SASEGT.